One sample yielded the 4 T cell receptor beta chains listed below, sequenced in a study of siplizumab effects on memory and regulatory T cells. Profiling relied on immunoSEQ multiplex PCR, and the TCRdb table lists in-frame clones only, not all of them. Among tens of thousands of clones listed, 87% were seen once. Source material: naive CD8+ T cells sorted from blood. Every receptor here comes from a human donor in good health.

This clone was observed a single time. The gene calls are TRBV18 and TRBJ1-5; D possibly corresponds to TRBD1 (5 bases). From germline, CDR1 is KGHSH and CDR2 LQKENI. The V gene lost 6 bases and the J gene lost 5 bases, with 8 bases spanning the gap. CDR3 length: 12 amino acids. For the CDR3, the DNA is TGTGCCAGCTCCGCGGGGGATCAGCCCCAGCATTTT. This encodes CASSAGDQPQHF.

J is TRBJ2-7 and V is TRBV6-5; D gene unclear. Trimming took 6 bases from V and 11 from J, leaving 14 bases between them. The germline CDR1 and CDR2 sequences are MNHEY and SVGAGI. The CDR3 runs 11 residues. The CDR3 DNA reads TGTGCCAGCAGCCTCGGTTGGATGGAGTACTTC. This translates into CASSLGWMEYF.

The gene calls are TRBV18 and TRBJ1-6; D remains ambiguous. Germline values: CDR1 KGHSH, CDR2 LQKENI. The CDR3 has 18 residues. Trimming shortened V by 4 bases and J by 0 bases, and 16 bases separated the two germline ends. DNA of the CDR3: TGTGCCAGCTCACTGACTATGGCAAGAAGCTCCTATAATTCACCCCTCCACTTT. This codes for CASSLTMARSSYNSPLHF.

J is TRBJ1-1 and V is TRBV4-1; possible D gene TRBD1, 5 bases. This CDR3 is 14 amino acids long. The V end lost 3 bases, the J end lost 1 base, and 9 bases lay between the germline ends. From germline, CDR1 is MGHRA and CDR2 YSYEKL. CDR3 nucleotide sequence: TGCGCCAGCAGCCACCCCGGGGCGAACACTGAAGCTTTCTTT. Translation: CASSHPGANTEAFF.